This T cell receptor beta chain comes out of a study of T cell responses to AZD1222 COVID-19 vaccine. Sample share makes this clone medium-sized. The data were produced by immunoSEQ multiplex PCR, yet TCRdb's version contains in-frame clones alone and is incomplete. The sample carries about 60,000 clones, around 90% recorded once. Germline CDR1 LNHDA, CDR2 SQIVND (reference sequence). The CDR3 is 12 residues long. Trimming left V 5 bases short and J 5 bases short, with 9 bases between. The TCR originated in an adult who received the MenACWY meningococcal vaccine as a control. Sequencing was performed on peripheral blood, taken 28 days after the second dose of the MenACWY control vaccine. V and J are TRBV19 and TRBJ1-2, with D perhaps matching TRBD1 (5 bases). The CDR3 region is CASSSGPYGYTF. CDR3 sequence (DNA): TGTGCCAGTAGTTCAGGGCCATATGGCTACACCTTC.